This entry describes one TCR beta chain. What this receptor recognizes is not known. Per-nucleotide qualities are absent, and no much larger clonotype sits a single base away. The sample belongs to a study of shared clonotypes between healthy human individuals (TCRdb year 2020). Study-wide context: The cohort included three men and a couple of women between 18 and 49 years of age. Per donor, leukapheresis produced somewhere between about 0.9 and 9.5 billion PBMCs. To estimate repertoire size and how much clonotypes are shared between individuals, the study performed deep sequencing of blood TCR repertoires from roughly five healthy adults. To increase sequencing depth and limit assay-specific biases, TCR repertoire library preparation and sequencing were carried out by different laboratories using diverse techniques. For each donor, CD4 naive and CD4 memory were each given three plates, CD8 naive was given two plates, and CD8 memory was given one plate.

CD8 naive samples were obtained by positive selection for CCR7 among CD45RO-negative cells, yielding a CD45RA+CCR7+ population from which TemRA cells were excluded. The donors were healthy, HIV-negative adults who had no recently reported acute infections or vaccinations. Every donor was a Caucasian adult living in Nashville, Tennessee, USA. Blood was obtained by leukapheresis, after which PBMCs were separated by Ficoll-Histopaque density gradient centrifugation and cryopreserved in liquid nitrogen vapor phase. Purity and quantity of every magnetically sorted T cell population were checked by analytical flow cytometry. Genomic DNA was isolated from each sorted fraction and quantified by UV absorbance on a Nanodrop 2000c. TCR CDR3 regions were amplified from genomic DNA by multiplex PCR using the deep immunoSEQ assay. Genomic DNA extracted from each cell subset was distributed evenly over all wells of several immunoSEQ 96-well plates, and each plate served as one replicate. For sorted subsets, around 200 ng genomic DNA, equal to 30,000 to 35,000 T cell genomes, was loaded into each replicate PCR. Purified libraries were quantified with a Qubit 3.0 fluorometer, sized on a Bioanalyzer 2100, and re-quantified with the KAPA Library Quantification kit. Every immunoSEQ 96-well plate was sequenced on a separate single-read 150-cycle Illumina NextSeq 550 flow cell. The original methods were these. Because the immunoSEQ output held only junctional sequences and lacked quality scores, the filtering could not match the filtering applied to full-length reads. Sequences were annotated with PyIR, a Python wrapper for IgBLAST v1.9, and V/J genes and CDR3 were assigned using IMGT germline references. Reads with weak V/J assignments (E-value above 1e-6), missing CDR3, stop codons, out-of-frame junctions, or ambiguous translated residues were removed. V3J clonotypes were defined as sequences sharing an identical inferred V gene, J gene, and CDR3 amino acid sequence. Percentage overlap between repertoires was computed as shared unique clonotypes divided by the size of the smaller repertoire. RTK rarefaction, the Chao1 estimator, and Recon v2.1 estimates of unobserved clonotypes were used to assess repertoire richness. Generation probabilities for all TCRbeta clonotypes obtained by the gDNA method from a few donors were computed using OLGA. The table comes from immuneACCESS by way of TCRdb, which keeps in-frame sequences with V and J called. Part of the clones is missing from these tables; in studies checked, under half for an unresolved V gene and the rest for unknown reasons. V and J calls plus clone size are reproduced from that table; the DNA served to infer D and trimming. Within this sample are about 590,000 clones, with about 95% of them counted one time only. The leading ten clones occupy about 0.11% of the sample.

The investigation overall reported the following: Naive subsets generally had larger estimated clonotype richness than memory subsets. Sampling was restricted to blood, and TCR repertoires in tissues likely differ from the TCR repertoires found in blood. Clonotypes shared by all four sorted-subset donors showed higher generation probabilities than non-shared clonotypes. Based on pairwise subsampling, the degree of clonotype sharing among donors was expected to be affected by sequencing depth. Across a handful of donors, about 4.5% of naive CD4, roughly 3.5% of naive CD8, about 2% of memory CD4, and under 0.45% of memory CD8 clonotypes were shared. Incomplete sequencing was indicated by rarefaction of sorted-subset datasets, despite the large sequencing depth. The genetic and exposure-history diversity represented was limited by the small number of donors.

CDR1 and CDR2 are drawn from the germline V gene (reference sequence): MNHEY, SMNVEV. From its cysteine to its phenylalanine, the CDR3 spans 14 amino acids. Only the CDR3 DNA is retained, 42 bases long and in frame from the first base. Compared with germline, V lacks 3 bases and J lacks 4 bases; bases without a gene match: 3. The sample comprised naive CD8+ T cells sorted from blood. The sample's cell subset or site label is to be understood as: CD45RA+CCR7+. This clonotype originated in a woman aged 25-40 years in good health. This sequence uses TRBV27 and TRBJ2-1, and TRBD2 aligns with 7 junction nucleotides. The CDR3 is CASSFGTTYNEQFF. The DNA is TGTGCCAGCAGTTTCGGGACTACTTACAATGAGCAGTTCTTC.